This record concerns one TCR beta chain sequence. Trimming removed 2 bases from V and 3 bases from J, with 11 bases in between. Germline CDR1 is LGHDT and CDR2 is YNNKEL (reference sequence). The CDR3 is 16 amino acids. In the authors' workflow: Counts of nucleated cells, estimated from reference gene primer amplification, were obtained. The data were produced by immunoSEQ multiplex PCR, yet TCRdb's version contains in-frame clones alone and is incomplete. V, J and clone size reflect that table, while D and trimming were determined from the DNA. This table holds 150,000 to 200,000 clones, roughly 87% found once. This sample was included in a study of blood T cell repertoires in COVID-19. Recruited during active infection, patients (from Seattle) were subsequently followed longitudinally.

V gene TRBV3-1 (or the pseudogene TRBV3-2) combines with J gene TRBJ1-6; D not certain. What was sequenced was peripheral blood. The sequence was obtained from an older woman with COVID-19, enrolled during active disease. CDR3: CASSQRGFVYNSPLHF. The CDR3 coding sequence is TGTGCCAGCAGCCAACGGGGTTTCGTCTATAATTCACCCCTCCACTTT.